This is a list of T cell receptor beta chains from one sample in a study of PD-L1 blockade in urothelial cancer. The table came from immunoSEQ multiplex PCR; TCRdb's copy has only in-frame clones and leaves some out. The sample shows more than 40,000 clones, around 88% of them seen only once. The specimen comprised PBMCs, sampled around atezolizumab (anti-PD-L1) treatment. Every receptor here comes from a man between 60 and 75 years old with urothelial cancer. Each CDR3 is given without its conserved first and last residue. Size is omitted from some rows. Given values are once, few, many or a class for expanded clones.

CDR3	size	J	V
ATSGRNTEAF	-	TRBJ1-1	TRBV10-3
ASSTTGGASGANVLT	once	TRBJ2-6	TRBV7-9
SVVLWGAGNTIY	-	TRBJ1-3	TRBV29-1
ASSGYDYEETQY	once	TRBJ2-5	TRBV2
ASSQWRRGGEADTQY	-	TRBJ2-3	TRBV4-1
AIKLNTGTEAF	-	TRBJ1-1	TRBV10-3
ASSLGLSLSYEQY	-	TRBJ2-7	TRBV13
ASSPTEGTAQAF	-	TRBJ1-1	TRBV18
ASSTSGGPGEQF	-	TRBJ2-1	TRBV18
ASSPPGLAGETQY	-	TRBJ2-5	TRBV18
ASSLAGYGYNEQF	-	TRBJ2-1	TRBV11-3
ASRPRLGISYNEQF	-	TRBJ2-1	TRBV11-3
ASRLNYEQY	-	TRBJ2-7	TRBV27
AISGLTGDTQY	-	TRBJ2-3	TRBV10-3
ASRSMEAILGGGSYGYT	-	TRBJ1-2	TRBV19
ASSFPGLAGNEQF	-	TRBJ2-1	TRBV5-1
ASSLLRTGKNEQF	-	TRBJ2-1	TRBV5-5
ASSQDHSGYGYT	-	TRBJ1-2	TRBV4-2
ATSRRTGAISYEQY	-	TRBJ2-7	TRBV15
ASSYDRSYTGELF	-	TRBJ2-2	TRBV7-3
ASSPRGTSGRGAYNEQF	-	TRBJ2-1	TRBV7-2
SVDDYGETQY	-	TRBJ2-5	TRBV29-1
AWSVHSRGVQPQH	once	TRBJ1-5	TRBV30
ASSYSPGPYEQY	few	TRBJ2-7	TRBV6-5
ATTEKYEQY	-	TRBJ2-7	TRBV28
SVEIGNQPQH	-	TRBJ1-5	TRBV29-1
ASRPGLAYEQY	-	TRBJ2-7	TRBV27
AWRDGLDNEQF	-	TRBJ2-1	TRBV30
ASSPPDRGSWSGELF	once	TRBJ2-2	TRBV28
ASSLPGDQPQH	once	TRBJ1-5	TRBV7-6
ASSVADRGWAEAF	-	TRBJ1-1	TRBV9
ASSKNLAGEHRQETQY	-	TRBJ2-5	TRBV19
ASSTQLAGGGYNEQF	-	TRBJ2-1	TRBV19
ASSQGLAGVQEQY	-	TRBJ2-7	TRBV11-3
ASSGEAYGYT	-	TRBJ1-2	TRBV6-6
ASTGTLQETQY	-	TRBJ2-5	TRBV2
ASSQDRRGYT	-	TRBJ1-2	TRBV14
ASSLSSSGPRRHNEQF	-	TRBJ2-1	TRBV28
ASSQPGRRTGELF	-	TRBJ2-2	TRBV4-2
ASSSQTGRETQY	-	TRBJ2-5	TRBV5-1
ASSLTSGLGAIEQF	-	TRBJ2-1	TRBV7-9
ASSRGTVGIDTQY	-	TRBJ2-3	TRBV28
AISESGTGGSAF	-	TRBJ1-1	TRBV10-3
ASSPDRGGYT	-	TRBJ1-2	TRBV6-5
ASSSAVLFTPNEQF	-	TRBJ2-1	TRBV27
ASSPSLRGTGKAEQY	-	TRBJ2-7	TRBV7-3
ASSLVGAQDTGELF	-	TRBJ2-2	TRBV6-6
ASSQGLAGGHEQY	few	TRBJ2-7	TRBV4-2